These T cell receptor beta chains were read from a single sample in a study of graft-versus-host responses after intestinal transplantation. Produced via immunoSEQ multiplex PCR; TCRdb's table is partial and in-frame only. The table lists fewer than 95,000 clones, 93% of them singletons, with more than 1.5% in the top ten. No antigens are known for them. The input for sequencing was unstimulated CD8+ T cells sorted from spleen or lymph node cells, taken before intestinal transplant. The receptors come from a human donor who received an intestinal transplant. CDR3s include the opening cysteine and the closing phenylalanine or tryptophan. The order of the fields is clone size, D gene, J gene, V gene, CDR3 DNA, CDR3 protein. D genes are given only for firm matches. Expanded clones are given a class, and other clones once, few, many or no size at all.

size: NA
D: TRBD2
J: TRBJ2-3
V: TRBV7-8
DNA: TGTGCCAGCACTGGGCCTAGCGGGGGGACCAATGATACGCAGTATTTT
CDR3: CASTGPSGGTNDTQYF

size: NA
D: NA
J: TRBJ2-2
V: TRBV7-9
DNA: TGTGCCAGCAGCTTATCGGAGGCCGGGGAGCTGTTTTTT
CDR3: CASSLSEAGELFF

size: NA
D: TRBD1
J: TRBJ2-2
V: TRBV27
DNA: TGTGCCAGCAGTTCGATTACAGGGGAAGGCACCGGGGAGCTGTTTTTT
CDR3: CASSSITGEGTGELFF

size: NA
D: NA
J: TRBJ1-1
V: TRBV4-3
DNA: TGCGCCAGCAGCCAAGCATCGGTTGGAGACACTGAAGCTTTCTTT
CDR3: CASSQASVGDTEAFF

size: NA
D: NA
J: TRBJ2-3
V: TRBV30
DNA: TGTGCCTGGAGTGTACAGGAGATTCCCACAGATACGCAGTATTTT
CDR3: CAWSVQEIPTDTQYF

size: NA
D: NA
J: TRBJ1-3
V: TRBV9
DNA: TGTGCCAGCAGCGTAGGTGTAGTCACCCCTGGAAACACCATATATTTT
CDR3: CASSVGVVTPGNTIYF

size: NA
D: TRBD2
J: TRBJ2-1
V: TRBV7-8
DNA: TGTGCCAGCAGCGGACGTGCTAGCGGGGAAATGAATGAGCAGTTCTTC
CDR3: CASSGRASGEMNEQFF

size: NA
D: NA
J: TRBJ1-2
V: TRBV7-9
DNA: TGTGCCAGCAGTTATCAGGGATTTAGCTATGGCTACACCTTC
CDR3: CASSYQGFSYGYTF

size: NA
D: NA
J: TRBJ2-1
V: TRBV4-1
DNA: TGCGCCAGCAGCCAAGTACCCAATCCCGGGGGACCCTACAATGAGCAGTTCTTC
CDR3: CASSQVPNPGGPYNEQFF

size: NA
D: NA
J: TRBJ2-6
V: TRBV4-1
DNA: TGCGCCAGCAGCCCGCTGCCGGGACAAGGGCCGACAGAGGCCAACGTCCTGACTTTC
CDR3: CASSPLPGQGPTEANVLTF

size: NA
D: NA
J: TRBJ2-2
V: TRBV30
DNA: TGTGCCTGGTTGCCGAAAGGGAGCACCGGGGAGCTGTTTTTT
CDR3: CAWLPKGSTGELFF

size: few
D: TRBD2
J: TRBJ2-7
V: TRBV4-3
DNA: TGCGCCAGCAGCCAACGACTAGCGGGGGACGACGAGCAGTACTTC
CDR3: CASSQRLAGDDEQYF

size: NA
D: TRBD1
J: TRBJ2-7
V: TRBV28
DNA: TGTGCCAGCAGTTTAACAGGGGCAGCCGAGCAGTACTTC
CDR3: CASSLTGAAEQYF

size: NA
D: TRBD1
J: TRBJ2-2
V: TRBV30
DNA: TGTGCCTGGACCTCCGGGACAGGGGCGGCCGGGGAGCTGTTTTTT
CDR3: CAWTSGTGAAGELFF

size: NA
D: TRBD1
J: TRBJ1-2
V: TRBV11-3
DNA: TGTGCCAGCAGCTTAGATGCGACAGGGGACTATGGCTACACCTTC
CDR3: CASSLDATGDYGYTF

size: NA
D: TRBD1
J: TRBJ2-7
V: TRBV6-1
DNA: TGTGTCAGCAGTGGACAGGGAACCGCCTACGAGCAGTACTTC
CDR3: CVSSGQGTAYEQYF

size: few
D: NA
J: TRBJ1-5
V: TRBV7-2
DNA: TGTGCCAGCAGCGTGGTGGGACACAGTAATCAGCCCCAGCATTTT
CDR3: CASSVVGHSNQPQHF

size: NA
D: TRBD2
J: TRBJ2-7
V: TRBV29-1
DNA: TGCAGCGCCCGAGTCCGTCTAGCGGAGAGACCCCACGAGCAGTACTTC
CDR3: CSARVRLAERPHEQYF

size: NA
D: NA
J: TRBJ1-1
V: TRBV15
DNA: TGTGCCACCAGCATCGTAGGGGAGAACACTGAAGCTTTCTTT
CDR3: CATSIVGENTEAFF

size: NA
D: TRBD1
J: TRBJ2-7
V: TRBV5-5
DNA: TGTGCCAGCAGCTTGGAAGGGACAGGGGACTACGAGCAGTACTTC
CDR3: CASSLEGTGDYEQYF

size: NA
D: NA
J: TRBJ2-7
V: TRBV27
DNA: TGTGCCAGCCGGGGGGCGGCCTACGAGCAGTACTTC
CDR3: CASRGAAYEQYF

size: NA
D: NA
J: TRBJ2-2
V: TRBV4-1
DNA: TGCGCCAGCAGCCAACGGGTCGGGGAGCTGTTTTTT
CDR3: CASSQRVGELFF

size: NA
D: NA
J: TRBJ2-7
V: TRBV7-2
DNA: TGTGCCAGCAGCTTAGACCAGGGGTACGCCTACGAGCAGTACTTC
CDR3: CASSLDQGYAYEQYF

size: NA
D: NA
J: TRBJ2-3
V: TRBV2
DNA: TGTGCCAGCAGTGTGAGCAGGGGGGGCACAGATACGCAGTATTTT
CDR3: CASSVSRGGTDTQYF

size: NA
D: NA
J: TRBJ1-5
V: TRBV7-8
DNA: TGTGCCAGCAGCTTATCGTACGGGTCGGAGCAGCCCCAGCATTTT
CDR3: CASSLSYGSEQPQHF

size: once
D: NA
J: TRBJ1-2
V: TRBV27
DNA: TGTGCCAGCAGTCTCTCCGCCGGCAGCCCGAAGGGGGGCTACACCTTC
CDR3: CASSLSAGSPKGGYTF

size: NA
D: TRBD1
J: TRBJ1-5
V: TRBV7-8
DNA: TGTGCCAGCAGCTTAGAGGACAGGGATTATCAGCCCCAGCATTTT
CDR3: CASSLEDRDYQPQHF

size: NA
D: NA
J: TRBJ1-1
V: TRBV7-2
DNA: TGTGCCAGCACCTGGGGGGGCACTGAAGCTTTCTTT
CDR3: CASTWGGTEAFF

size: NA
D: NA
J: TRBJ2-3
V: TRBV7-9
DNA: TGTGCCAGCAGCTCTAATAACCCTAGCACAGATACGCAGTATTTT
CDR3: CASSSNNPSTDTQYF

size: NA
D: NA
J: TRBJ2-4
V: TRBV27
DNA: TGTGCCAGCAGTCCTTTTACGGGGGATGGGGAAAACATTCAGTACTTC
CDR3: CASSPFTGDGENIQYF

size: NA
D: TRBD2
J: TRBJ2-3
V: TRBV6-1
DNA: TGTGCCAGCAGTGTTCGGGGAGGGTGGGCAGATACGCAGTATTTT
CDR3: CASSVRGGWADTQYF

size: NA
D: NA
J: TRBJ1-2
V: TRBV7-2
DNA: TGTGCCAGCAGTTCGGGACAAACTACGTCTAACTATGGCTACACCTTC
CDR3: CASSSGQTTSNYGYTF

size: NA
D: NA
J: TRBJ1-2
V: TRBV9
DNA: TGTGCCAGCAGCGACGCAGGGGTTGTCGGCTACACCTTC
CDR3: CASSDAGVVGYTF

size: NA
D: TRBD1
J: TRBJ2-7
V: TRBV11-2
DNA: TGTGCCAGCAGACTGACAGGGTTGGACGAGCAGTACTTC
CDR3: CASRLTGLDEQYF

size: NA
D: NA
J: TRBJ2-2
V: TRBV27
DNA: TGTGCCAGCAGTTTAAAGGGGTTCGGTGCGGGGGAGCTGTTTTTT
CDR3: CASSLKGFGAGELFF

size: NA
D: NA
J: TRBJ1-2
V: TRBV21-1
DNA: TGTGCCAGCAGCTCTCGAATTCCGGGACAGGGGGCTCTGAGTACAGGCTACACCTTC
CDR3: CASSSRIPGQGALSTGYTF

size: once
D: TRBD2
J: TRBJ2-5
V: TRBV4-2
DNA: TGTGCCAGCAGCCAAGAGATGCGGGGGGGCCTAGAGACCCAGTACTTC
CDR3: CASSQEMRGGLETQYF

size: few
D: NA
J: TRBJ1-1
V: TRBV19
DNA: TGTGCCAGTAGTGCACGGGACACCATGAACACTGAAGCTTTCTTT
CDR3: CASSARDTMNTEAFF

size: NA
D: TRBD1
J: TRBJ2-7
V: TRBV4-3
DNA: TGCGCCAGCAGCCAAGATATCCAGGGGGCCTACGAGCAGTACTTC
CDR3: CASSQDIQGAYEQYF

size: NA
D: NA
J: TRBJ1-1
V: TRBV7-9
DNA: TGTGCCAGCAGCTTCTCTCTCGGGGGGGACACTGAAGCTTTCTTT
CDR3: CASSFSLGGDTEAFF

size: once
D: TRBD2
J: TRBJ2-7
V: TRBV11-2
DNA: TGTGCCAGCAGCTTAGGGGGGGGACCTTCCCTCGAGCAGTACTTC
CDR3: CASSLGGGPSLEQYF

size: NA
D: NA
J: TRBJ2-2
V: TRBV5-1
DNA: TGCGCCAGCAGCTGGGAAAAGGACTCGAACACCGGGGAGCTGTTTTTT
CDR3: CASSWEKDSNTGELFF

size: NA
D: TRBD1
J: TRBJ1-1
V: TRBV4-3
DNA: TGCGCCAGCAGCCAGGGACAGGGGGCGGTTAACACTGAAGCTTTCTTT
CDR3: CASSQGQGAVNTEAFF

size: NA
D: TRBD1
J: TRBJ1-4
V: TRBV19
DNA: TGTGCCAGCGACGGGACAGGGGGTAATGAAAAACTGTTTTTT
CDR3: CASDGTGGNEKLFF

size: once
D: TRBD1
J: TRBJ2-2
V: TRBV4-1
DNA: TGCGCCAGCAGCCAACCGGACAGGGACACCGGGGAGCTGTTTTTT
CDR3: CASSQPDRDTGELFF

size: NA
D: NA
J: TRBJ2-6
V: TRBV4-3
DNA: TGCGCCAGCAGCCAAGAACTGGCTGGGGCCAACGTCCTGACTTTC
CDR3: CASSQELAGANVLTF

size: NA
D: TRBD1
J: TRBJ2-7
V: TRBV30
DNA: TGTGCCTGGAGCCGGACAGGGGACGAGCAGTACTTC
CDR3: CAWSRTGDEQYF

size: NA
D: NA
J: TRBJ2-5
V: TRBV6-5
DNA: TGTGCCACCCAAGTTAGGGCAGGGGCTGGAGAGACCCAGTACTTC
CDR3: CATQVRAGAGETQYF

size: NA
D: NA
J: TRBJ2-1
V: TRBV4-3
DNA: TGCGCCAGCAGCCAAGCTAGGGGCCCGCAGTATGAGCAGTTCTTC
CDR3: CASSQARGPQYEQFF

size: NA
D: NA
J: TRBJ2-2
V: TRBV4-3
DNA: TGCGCCAGCAGCCCGGACAGAGCGAACACCGGGGAGCTGTTTTTT
CDR3: CASSPDRANTGELFF

size: NA
D: TRBD1
J: TRBJ1-4
V: TRBV4-3
DNA: TGCGCCAGCAGCCAAGAAACAGGGGTTCGCGAAAAACTGTTTTTT
CDR3: CASSQETGVREKLFF

size: NA
D: NA
J: TRBJ2-3
V: TRBV5-1
DNA: TGCGCCAGCAGCTCGTCCACAGATACGCAGTATTTT
CDR3: CASSSSTDTQYF

size: once
D: TRBD1
J: TRBJ2-7
V: TRBV7-9
DNA: TGTGCCAGCAGCTTAGGGGACAGGTTATACGAGCAGTACTTC
CDR3: CASSLGDRLYEQYF

size: NA
D: TRBD2
J: TRBJ2-7
V: TRBV7-9
DNA: TGTGCCAGCAGCAAGGGACTAGCGGGGGATATCTACGAGCAGTACTTC
CDR3: CASSKGLAGDIYEQYF

size: NA
D: TRBD1
J: TRBJ2-3
V: TRBV7-9
DNA: TGTGCCAGCAGCTTGGTGGGTGGACAGGTAGCGGATACGCAGTATTTT
CDR3: CASSLVGGQVADTQYF

size: NA
D: TRBD2
J: TRBJ2-3
V: TRBV5-1
DNA: TGCGCCAGCAGAGTAGGCGGGGGGGATACAGATACGCAGTATTTT
CDR3: CASRVGGGDTDTQYF

size: NA
D: TRBD2
J: TRBJ2-7
V: TRBV30
DNA: TGTGCCTGGAGCGACTCTAGCGGGGGGGTCTACGAGCAGTACTTC
CDR3: CAWSDSSGGVYEQYF